This T cell receptor beta chain emerged from a study of blood T cells in healthy people across ages. The CDR3 length is 14 residues. CDR1 SGDLS and CDR2 YYNGEE come from the germline V gene. The donors, aged about 6 to 95, were healthy Caucasians from Russia. Details on this clonotype: The germline gene is not matched at one end of the junction; a read error may be the cause.

A sample-barcoded 5' primer and a J-beta primer mix were used in a second PCR of roughly 7 to 11 cycles. A single record per CDR3 protein comes from TCRdb applying MiXCR to the 5' RACE reads. The profile shows around 1.5 million distinct CDR3 sequences, roughly 32% of them singletons. The rearrangement uses TRBV9 and TRBJ2-3; D remains unclear. The TCR comes from a young woman in good health. Sequenced sample: blood. CDR3 sequence: CANSVALSTDTQYF. The DNA of the CDR3 is TGTGCCAACAGCGTAGCTCTTAGCACAGATACGCAGTATTTT. Full variable domain (rest looked up from reference TRBV9 and TRBJ2-3): DSGVTQTPKHLITATGQRVTLRCSPRSGDLSVYWYQQSLDQGLQFLIQYYNGEERAKGNILERFSAQQFPDLHSELNLSSLELGDSALYFCANSVALSTDTQYFGPGTRLTVL.